These 13 T cell receptor beta chains came from one sample sequenced in a study of Ad26.COV2.S vaccination and SARS-CoV-2 variants. Treatment in this sample: roughly 20 received Ad26.COV2.S at low or high dose, single or two shots; 5 received placebo; per-sample allocation not given. All samples were drawn on day 63, counting from the first vaccine or placebo injection. TCRdb keeps only in-frame clones here, not all; method: immunoSEQ multiplex PCR. The table lists about 370,000 clones, approximately 86% of them singletons. The starting material was peripheral blood, obtained in a trial of Ad26.COV2.S vaccine versus placebo. These receptors were collected from a person aged 18-65 years who received the Ad26.COV2.S COVID-19 vaccine or a placebo.

This clone was seen just once. This chain uses TRBV6-1 with TRBJ2-7, with 12 bases lining up with TRBD1. Germline lookup yields CDR1 MNHNS and CDR2 SASEGT. This CDR3 is built from 15 residues. V gave up 3 bases and J gave up 4 bases; unmatched junction bases: 4. The CDR3 is CASSDGTGGWYEQYF. CDR3 DNA: TGTGCCAGCAGTGACGGGACAGGGGGCTGGTACGAGCAGTACTTC.

The chain combines TRBV12-3 or TRBV12-4 with TRBJ2-7, with 11 bases that match TRBD2. Losses at the gene ends were 11 bases for V and 4 bases for J; bases not matched to a gene: 7. This CDR3 is 13 amino acids long. The CDR3 is CAEGLAGGYEQYF. CDR3 nucleotide sequence: TGTGCCGAGGGTCTAGCGGGGGGATACGAGCAGTACTTC.

This clone appeared a single time. This rearrangement joins TRBV6-5 to TRBJ1-6; D is uncertain. The CDR3 spans 15 residues. From germline, CDR1 is MNHEY and CDR2 SVGAGI. The V end lost 8 bases, the J end lost 10 bases, and 21 bases lay between the germline ends. CDR3 in amino acids: CASSFALGSPSPLHF. The CDR3 DNA is TGTGCCAGCTCGTTTGCCCTCGGATCCCCATCACCCCTCCACTTT.

This sequence joins TRBV2 and TRBJ1-2; 7 nucleotides line up with TRBD1. CDR1 is SNHLY, CDR2 FYNNEI, per germline. Germline trimming cut 6 bases from V and 0 bases from J; bases unmatched to any gene: 7. This CDR3 has 15 residues. The CDR3 reads CASRPNRGTNYGYTF. The CDR3 DNA sequence: TGTGCCAGCAGGCCGAACAGGGGCACTAACTATGGCTACACCTTC.

The chain joins TRBV12-3 or TRBV12-4 to TRBJ2-7, with 8 bases fitting TRBD1. The J segment lost 5 bases and the V segment lost 3 bases, leaving 0 bases of the junction unmatched. CDR3 size: 12 residues. The CDR3 loop reads CASSLDRDEQYF. CDR3 coding DNA: TGTGCCAGCAGTTTGGACAGGGACGAGCAGTACTTC.

V gene TRBV21-1 combines with J gene TRBJ2-3; the table's TRBD2 call for D was not verified on the DNA. TRBV21-1 is a pseudogene locus. CDR3 length equals 13 residues. The DNA of the CDR3 is TGTGCCAGATCACTAGCGGGGGTTAATACGCAGTATTTT. Residues: CARSLAGVNTQYF.

The chain employs TRBV15 and TRBJ1-4; the D gene is possibly TRBD1 (5 bases). The V and J ends lost 3 bases and 0 bases respectively, with 11 bases between them. This CDR3 region has 16 residues. Germline V CDR1 and CDR2: LNHNV, YYDKDF (reference sequence). The DNA for the CDR3 is TGTGCCACCAGCAGGGGTCAGGGTGCAACTAATGAAAAACTGTTTTTT. As protein: CATSRGQGATNEKLFF.

V is TRBV28 and J is TRBJ2-7; D may be TRBD2 (6 bases). The V gene's germline CDR1 is MDHEN and CDR2 SYDVKM. V was cut by 5 bases and J by 9 bases, with 14 bases left in between. This CDR3 contains 12 residues. This CDR3 is CASSPPGVRQYF. The CDR3 bases are TGTGCCAGCAGTCCTCCGGGAGTAAGGCAGTACTTC.

The chain recombines TRBV28 with TRBJ1-2; 8 bases align to TRBD1. This CDR3 region has 14 residues. Trimming removed 8 bases from V and 5 bases from J; junction bases left unmatched: 10. Germline CDR1 is MDHEN and CDR2 is SYDVKM. The CDR3 DNA reads as TGTGCCAGCGTCCCAGGGGGCAGCAAATATGGCTACACCTTC. It is translated as CASVPGGSKYGYTF.

Only one count was recorded for this clone. The chain is built from TRBV27 and TRBJ1-2; no clear D. This CDR3 has 15 amino acids. Trimming stripped 4 bases from V and 4 bases from J, with 16 bases between. CDR1 is MNHEY, CDR2 SMNVEV, per germline (reference sequence). The CDR3 sequence is CASSWARPLGYGYTF. The CDR3 coding sequence is TGTGCCAGCAGTTGGGCCAGGCCTCTGGGCTATGGCTACACCTTC.

The chain has TRBV6-1 and TRBJ2-3, with D unresolved. CDR1 is MNHNS, CDR2 SASEGT, per germline. The CDR3 totals 15 residues. The V end was cut by 2 bases, the J end by 4 bases, with 13 bases between. CDR3 DNA: TGTGCCAGCAGTGAATTAAGTAATTTGGCAGATACGCAGTATTTT. It translates to CASSELSNLADTQYF.

The V call is TRBV15, the J call TRBJ2-1; 10 nucleotides line up with TRBD1. This CDR3 has 17 amino acids. Trimming at V came to 5 bases and at J to 4 bases, leaving 11 bases not matched to a gene. In germline, CDR1 is LNHNV, CDR2 YYDKDF (reference sequence). The CDR3 loop is CATSGVTPDRGYNEQFF. CDR3 nucleotide sequence: TGTGCCACCAGCGGGGTTACGCCGGACAGGGGGTACAATGAGCAGTTCTTC. Together with reference TRBV15 and TRBJ2-1, the CDR3 gives the full variable domain: DAMVIQNPRYQVTQFGKPVTLSCSQTLNHNVMYWYQQKSSQAPKLLFHYYDKDFNNEADTPDNFQSRRPNTSFCFLDIRSPGLGDTAMYLCATSGVTPDRGYNEQFFGPGTRLTVL.

The V gene is TRBV7-2, the J gene TRBJ1-3; D unresolved. This CDR3 region has 15 residues. Deletions cut 3 bases from V and 0 bases from J, with 9 bases between. Germline V lookup: CDR1 SGHTA, CDR2 FQGNSA. CDR3 residues: CASSFDQSSGNTIYF. Written as DNA, the CDR3 is TGTGCCAGCAGCTTCGACCAGAGCTCTGGAAACACCATATATTTT.